This T cell receptor (beta chain) was sequenced for a study of blood T cell repertoires in COVID-19. About the research overall: Samples representing acute and convalescent COVID-19 were sourced from the United States, Italy and Spain. T cells, B-cell-depleted T cells, or PBMCs supplied cDNA or gDNA.

Under the authors' procedure: Reference gene primer amplification gave nucleated cell count estimates. The table came from immunoSEQ multiplex PCR; TCRdb's copy has only in-frame clones and leaves some out. Clonal size and the V and J genes are those of that table, whereas D and trimming came from the DNA. Of 250,000 to 300,000 clones listed, 85% are singletons. The CDR3 spans 13 residues. Germline V gives CDR1 GTSNPN, CDR2 SVGIG (reference sequence). V gave up 3 bases and J gave up 6 bases, with 14 bases separating them. The chain has TRBV30 and TRBJ1-2; possible D gene TRBD1, 5 bases. This receptor was obtained from a man aged 45-60 years with active or convalescent COVID-19. Input material: peripheral blood. The CDR3 coding sequence is TGTGCCTGGAGCATCGGGGGGTTGGATGGCTACACCTTC. This encodes CAWSIGGLDGYTF.